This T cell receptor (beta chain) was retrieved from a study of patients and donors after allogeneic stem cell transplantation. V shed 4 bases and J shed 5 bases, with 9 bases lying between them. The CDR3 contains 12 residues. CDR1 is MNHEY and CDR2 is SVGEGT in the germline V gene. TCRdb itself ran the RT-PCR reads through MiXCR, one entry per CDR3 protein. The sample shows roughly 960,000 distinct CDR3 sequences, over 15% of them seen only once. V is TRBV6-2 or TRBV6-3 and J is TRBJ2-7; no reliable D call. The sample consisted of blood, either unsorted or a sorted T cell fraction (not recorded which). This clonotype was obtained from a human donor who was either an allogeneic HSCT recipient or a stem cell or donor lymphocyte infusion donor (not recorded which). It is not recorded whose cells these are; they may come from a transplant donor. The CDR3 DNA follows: TGTGCCAGCAGTTCCGGACCGGACGAGCAGTACTTC. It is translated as CASSSGPDEQYF.